This TCR beta chain was documented in a study of CD8+ T cells in alopecia areata. Study-level results: Lesional scalp, notably in alopecia totalis/universalis, had clonality above that of normal scalp.

Germline trimming cut 4 bases from V and 6 bases from J; bases unmatched to any gene: 6. This CDR3 is 15 amino acids long. From germline, CDR1 is SQVTM and CDR2 ANQGSEA. Once RNA had been extracted, it was reverse transcribed into cDNA to act as the sequencing template. TCRdb's copy holds only in-frame clones and misses some; the assay was immunoSEQ multiplex PCR. The sample lists roughly 180,000 clones; less than 70% were seen once. As to treatment: oral pan-JAK inhibitor, 5-10 mg twice daily. Turning to this clone: The antigen is not known.

This TCR was sampled from a human donor with alopecia areata. The rearrangement joins TRBV29-1 to TRBJ2-2; 12 bases are shared with TRBD1. The sample was CD8+ T cells sorted from blood, taken at week 24, from a patient treated with tofacitinib. CDR3 sequence (DNA): TGCAGCGTTGCTGGGGGACAGGGGGCCCCCGGGGAGCTGTTTTTT. This encodes CSVAGGQGAPGELFF.